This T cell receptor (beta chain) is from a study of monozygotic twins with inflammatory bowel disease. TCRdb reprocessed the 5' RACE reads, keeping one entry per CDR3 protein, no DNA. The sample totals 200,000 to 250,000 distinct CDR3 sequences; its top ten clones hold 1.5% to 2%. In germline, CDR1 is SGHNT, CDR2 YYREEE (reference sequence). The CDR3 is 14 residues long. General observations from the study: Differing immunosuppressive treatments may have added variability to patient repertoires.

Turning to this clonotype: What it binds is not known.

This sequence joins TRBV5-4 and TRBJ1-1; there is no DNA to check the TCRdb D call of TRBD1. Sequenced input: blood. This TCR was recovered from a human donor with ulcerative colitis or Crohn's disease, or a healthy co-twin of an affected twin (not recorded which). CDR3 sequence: CASSYGQYYTEAFF.